The 28 T cell receptor beta chains listed next were all sequenced from one sample in a study of blood T cell repertoires in COVID-19. The table came from immunoSEQ multiplex PCR; TCRdb's copy has only in-frame clones and leaves some out. The table lists some 110,000 clones, about 89% of them singletons, with 3.5% to 5.5% in the top ten. The material sequenced was peripheral blood. These receptors were taken from a man aged 35-49 years with acute or convalescent COVID-19.

This clone has just one count. The V gene is TRBV7-9, the J gene TRBJ1-2; possibly TRBD1 for D (6 bases). Trimming took off 4 bases at V and 5 bases at J, with 11 bases between the two ends. This CDR3 contains 13 residues. Per the germline V gene, CDR1 is SEHNR and CDR2 is FQNEAQ (reference sequence). CDR3 coding DNA: TGTGCCAGCAGCTCGGGACATTATTATGGCTACACCTTC. Translating gives CASSSGHYYGYTF.

The rearrangement uses TRBV10-3 and TRBJ1-2, with 8 positions matching TRBD1. Germline V gene lookup returns CDR1 ENHRY and CDR2 SYGVKD. The CDR3 has 15 amino acids. V was pared by 7 bases and J by 2 bases, with 9 bases of the junction left unmatched. The CDR3 is CAIKPTGEGNYGYTF. CDR3 DNA: TGTGCCATCAAACCGACAGGGGAGGGAAACTATGGCTACACCTTC.

The chain is built from TRBV19 and TRBJ1-4, with 7 bases identical to TRBD1. The ends lost 5 bases at V and 5 bases at J; junction bases unmatched: 5. Germline-derived CDR1 and CDR2 are LNHDA and SQIVND (reference sequence). CDR3 length: 14 amino acids. The CDR3 loop is CASSFGTANEKLFF. DNA of the CDR3: TGTGCCAGTAGTTTCGGGACAGCGAATGAAAAACTGTTTTTT.

The chain combines TRBV7-9 with TRBJ1-6; 7 bases agree with TRBD1. Germline CDR1 SEHNR, CDR2 FQNEAQ (reference sequence). V shed 5 bases and J 8 bases; nucleotides not matched to a gene: 9. The CDR3 extends over 15 amino acids. This CDR3 reads CASSPAGTEDSPLHF. The DNA for the CDR3 is TGTGCCAGCAGCCCGGCAGGGACAGAGGATTCACCCCTCCACTTT. Variable domain in full (rest from reference TRBV7-9 and TRBJ1-6): DTGVSQNPRHKITKRGQNVTFRCDPISEHNRLYWYRQTLGQGPEFLTYFQNEAQLEKSRLLSDRFSAERPKGSFSTLEIQRTEQGDSAMYLCASSPAGTEDSPLHFGNGTRLTVT.

The rearrangement joins TRBV7-8 to TRBJ2-3; 12 nucleotides line up with TRBD2. Per germline, CDR1 SGHVS and CDR2 FQNEAQ. CDR3 length equals 16 residues. The junction had 5 bases not matched to a gene; V was cut back by 3 bases and J by 4 bases. The CDR3 region has the DNA TGTGCCAGCAGCTTGACTAGCGGGGGAATCGCAGATACGCAGTATTTT. It is translated as CASSLTSGGIADTQYF. The full variable domain, in which reference TRBV7-8 and TRBJ2-3 provide the parts outside the CDR3, is GAGVSQSPRYKVAKRGQDVALRCDPISGHVSLFWYQQALGQGPEFLTYFQNEAQLDKSGLPSDRFFAERPEGSVSTLKIQRTQQEDSAVYLCASSLTSGGIADTQYFGPGTRLTVL.

This chain connects TRBV6-5 to TRBJ1-1, with TRBD1 matching over 8 bases. Unmatched junction bases numbered 4, after V lost 10 bases and J lost 0 bases. This CDR3 has 13 amino acids. Germline CDR1 reads MNHEY; CDR2 reads SVGAGI. CDR3 sequence reads: CAIGQGLNTEAFF. The CDR3, as DNA: TGTGCCATCGGACAGGGTTTGAACACTGAAGCTTTCTTT.

This clone was found a few times. The chain uses TRBV2 and TRBJ1-2; no clear D. There are 12 residues in the CDR3. Trimming removed 6 bases from V and 7 bases from J, with 12 bases in between. Per the germline V gene, CDR1 is SNHLY and CDR2 is FYNNEI. The DNA of the CDR3 is TGTGCCAGCAGATCCCCAGGAAGTGGCTACACCTTC. It yields the protein CASRSPGSGYTF.

V and J are TRBV11-3 and TRBJ1-1; D is perhaps TRBD1 (5 bases). V lost 3 bases to trimming and J lost 3 bases, with 8 bases between them. Germline lookup yields CDR1 SGHNT and CDR2 YENEEA. The CDR3 sequence is 13 residues long. The CDR3 coding sequence is TGTGCCAGCAGCTTGGGGCGCGACACTGAAGCTTTCTTT. Its protein is CASSLGRDTEAFF.

The V gene is TRBV9, the J gene TRBJ1-4; possible D gene TRBD1, 6 bases. Trimming left V 2 bases short and J 8 bases short, with 16 bases between. Germline-derived CDR1 and CDR2 are SGDLS and YYNGEE. The CDR3 sequence is 15 residues long. CDR3 nucleotides: TGTGCCAGCAGCGTTTCAGGGGAACGAGGAGAAAAACTGTTTTTT. Protein: CASSVSGERGEKLFF. Together with reference TRBV9 and TRBJ1-4, the CDR3 gives the full variable domain: DSGVTQTPKHLITATGQRVTLRCSPRSGDLSVYWYQQSLDQGLQFLIQYYNGEERAKGNILERFSAQQFPDLHSELNLSSLELGDSALYFCASSVSGERGEKLFFGSGTQLSVL.

The chain joins TRBV11-3 to TRBJ2-3, with D possibly TRBD1 on 5 matching bases. The CDR3 spans 15 residues. Trimming removed 5 bases from V and 3 bases from J, with 15 bases in between. CDR1 and CDR2 from the germline V gene are SGHNT and YENEEA. CDR3: CASSRRADETDTQYF. In DNA, the CDR3 is TGTGCCAGCAGCCGCAGGGCGGACGAGACAGATACGCAGTATTTT.

This clone was counted only a few times. The chain uses TRBV3-1 (or the pseudogene TRBV3-2) and TRBJ1-1; TRBD1 matches 8 bases. Germline loops: CDR1 LGHDT, CDR2 YNNKEL (reference sequence). The CDR3 consists of 18 residues. The junction had 20 bases not matched to a gene; V was cut back by 5 bases and J by 6 bases. Here the CDR3 DNA reads TGTGCCAGCAGCAAAAGCTATAGTTCGGGACAGGTCATCCCTGAAGCTTTCTTT. It yields the protein CASSKSYSSGQVIPEAFF.

V usage is TRBV12-3 or TRBV12-4 and J usage is TRBJ2-7; tentatively, D is TRBD2 (6 bases). The CDR3 runs 13 residues. Trimming pared 7 bases from V and 0 bases from J, leaving 10 bases between. The CDR3 protein is CASMDGSSYEQYF. The CDR3 nucleotides are TGTGCCAGCATGGACGGGAGCTCCTACGAGCAGTACTTC.

The chain carries TRBV29-1 and TRBJ1-1, with D perhaps TRBD1 (6 bases). CDR1 SQVTM and CDR2 ANQGSEA come from the germline V gene. V was pared by 5 bases and J by 1 base, with 8 bases between. This CDR3 contains 12 residues. CDR3 amino acids: CSVLTGNTEAFF. As DNA, the CDR3 is TGCAGCGTTTTGACAGGGAACACTGAAGCTTTCTTT. The full variable domain, rest sourced from reference TRBV29-1 and TRBJ1-1, is SAVISQKPSRDICQRGTSLTIQCQVDSQVTMMFWYRQQPGQSLTLIATANQGSEATYESGFVIDKFPISRPNLTFSTLTVSNMSPEDSSIYLCSVLTGNTEAFFGQGTRLTVV.

The chain combines TRBV2 with TRBJ2-5, with 10 bases matching TRBD1. J was trimmed by 5 bases and V by 3 bases; bases with no gene match: 3. Looked up from germline, CDR1 is SNHLY and CDR2 is FYNNEI. This CDR3 comprises 14 residues. CDR3: CASSEGQGIETQYF. The CDR3 DNA reads as TGTGCCAGCAGTGAGGGACAGGGGATTGAGACCCAGTACTTC.

This clone was counted a few times. The CDR3 spells CASSPQSGSGNTIYF. The DNA of the CDR3 is TGTGCCAGCAGCCCCCAGAGCGGCTCTGGAAACACCATATATTTT. This chain uses TRBV7-2 with TRBJ1-3; no firm D call. CDR3 size: 15 residues. From germline, CDR1 is SGHTA and CDR2 FQGNSA. V lost 5 bases and J 0 bases, leaving 11 bases between the germline ends. Using reference TRBV7-2 and TRBJ1-3 for the parts outside the CDR3, the full variable domain is GAGVSQSPSNKVTEKGKDVELRCDPISGHTALYWYRQSLGQGLEFLIYFQGNSAPDKSGLPSDRFSAERTGGSVSTLTIQRTQQEDSAVYLCASSPQSGSGNTIYFGEGSWLTVV.

This clone has just one count. The V call is TRBV7-3, the J call TRBJ1-3, with D possibly matching TRBD1 (5 bases). This CDR3 is built from 15 residues. Trimming removed 2 bases at V and 2 bases at J, with 10 bases between. The germline gives CDR1 SGHTA, CDR2 FQGTGA. CDR3 DNA sequence: TGTGCCAGCAGCTTATCAGGGATGACTGGAAACACCATATATTTT. Protein: CASSLSGMTGNTIYF.

V gene TRBV30 combines with J gene TRBJ1-1; D remains unclear. Germline assignment: CDR1 GTSNPN and CDR2 SVGIG (reference sequence). The V end was cut by 5 bases, the J end by 5 bases, with 15 bases between. This CDR3 is 13 amino acids long. The CDR3 DNA is TGTGCCTGGTCGAAGGGAGATTTGACTGAAGCTTTCTTT. This gives the protein CAWSKGDLTEAFF.

The chain employs TRBV7-6 and TRBJ1-1; 7 bases match TRBD1. CDR1 and CDR2 (germline): SGHVS, FNYEAQ. This CDR3 region has 15 residues. With V trimmed by 5 bases and J by 3 bases, 9 bases remained unmatched. CDR3 coding DNA: TGTGCCAGCAGCCTAAGACAGGGAACCTACACTGAAGCTTTCTTT. It encodes CASSLRQGTYTEAFF.

To note about this clone: The junction shows a germline mismatch at one end, possibly a read error. The J gene is TRBJ2-1, the V gene TRBV3-1 (or the pseudogene TRBV3-2); D possibly corresponds to TRBD1 (5 bases). The CDR3 has 15 residues. CDR1 is LGHDT and CDR2 is YNNKEL in the germline V gene (reference sequence). The CDR3 is CASSQDGAAYSEQFF. The CDR3 DNA sequence: TGTGCCAGCAGCCAAGATGGGGCGGCATACAGTGAGCAGTTCTTC.

The chain has TRBV5-1 and TRBJ2-3, with D tentatively TRBD1 (5 bases). V dropped 0 bases and J dropped 2 bases, with 7 bases sitting between them. In germline, CDR1 is SGHRS, CDR2 YFSETQ. The CDR3 is made up of 14 amino acids. CDR3: CASSLGRVTDTQYF. In DNA, the CDR3 is TGCGCCAGCAGCTTGGGCAGGGTCACAGATACGCAGTATTTT.

This chain connects TRBV6-1 to TRBJ1-5; tentative D call: TRBD1 (6 bases). This CDR3 spans 16 amino acids. Germline assignment: CDR1 MNHNS and CDR2 SASEGT. The germline V and J ends were trimmed by 0 bases and 5 bases, with 14 bases remaining between them. The CDR3 coding sequence is TGTGCCAGCAGTGAAGCAGGGGGGGGCCACTATCAGCCCCAGCATTTT. Its translation: CASSEAGGGHYQPQHF.

The J gene is TRBJ2-1, the V gene TRBV19; the D is unclear. Looked up from germline, CDR1 is LNHDA and CDR2 is SQIVND (reference sequence). The V and J ends lost 5 bases and 5 bases respectively, with 19 bases between them. This CDR3 contains 16 residues. CDR3 protein: CASSPVIAELNNEQFF. For the CDR3, the DNA is TGTGCCAGTAGTCCCGTGATAGCCGAACTTAACAATGAGCAGTTCTTC. Drawing the rest from reference TRBV19 and TRBJ2-1, the complete variable domain is DGGITQSPKYLFRKEGQNVTLSCEQNLNHDAMYWYRQDPGQGLRLIYYSQIVNDFQKGDIAEGYSVSREKKESFPLTVTSAQKNPTAFYLCASSPVIAELNNEQFFGPGTRLTVL.

The rearrangement links TRBV30 to TRBJ1-6; D gene unclear. CDR3 length equals 14 residues. CDR1 GTSNPN and CDR2 SVGIG come from the germline V gene (reference sequence). The V and J ends lost 0 bases and 5 bases respectively, with 8 bases between them. Written as DNA, the CDR3 is TGTGCCTGGAGTGTGCAGACTAATAATTCACCCCTCCACTTT. Translating it yields CAWSVQTNNSPLHF.

CDR3 DNA sequence: TGCGCCAGCACCCGGGGACTAGCCGAAGAGACCCAGTACTTC. As protein: CASTRGLAEETQYF. The J gene is TRBJ2-5, the V gene TRBV5-1, with TRBD2 matching over 9 bases. V gave up 6 bases and J gave up 3 bases; unmatched junction bases: 6. The length of the CDR3 is 14 residues. The germline V gene has CDR1 SGHRS and CDR2 YFSETQ.

This chain joins TRBV29-1 and TRBJ1-1; D is possibly TRBD1 (6 bases). The V and J ends lost 5 bases and 1 base respectively, with 14 bases between them. Germline V gives CDR1 SQVTM, CDR2 ANQGSEA. CDR3 length equals 14 residues. CDR3 loop: CSVNVQGKNTEAFF. The CDR3 nucleotides are TGCAGCGTTAACGTACAGGGCAAGAACACTGAAGCTTTCTTT.

This clone was picked up one time. The V and J genes are TRBV4-3 and TRBJ1-5, with TRBD1 matching 7 bases. J gave up 5 bases and V 0 bases, and 4 bases lay outside the gene matches. The CDR3 has 15 amino acids. The germline gives CDR1 LGHNA, CDR2 YSLEER. The CDR3 reads CASSQDGTDDQPQHF. CDR3 coding DNA: TGCGCCAGCAGCCAAGATGGGACAGATGATCAGCCCCAGCATTTT.

J is TRBJ1-1 and V is TRBV5-1; 7 nucleotides line up with TRBD1. V dropped 4 bases and J dropped 1; count of bases not matched to a gene: 7. CDR1 SGHRS and CDR2 YFSETQ come from the germline V gene. The CDR3 spans 15 residues. The CDR3 loop is CASSPSGQPNTEAFF. The CDR3 DNA is TGCGCCAGCAGCCCGTCGGGACAGCCGAACACTGAAGCTTTCTTT.

This chain links TRBV24-1 with TRBJ1-1, with TRBD1 as a possible D gene (5 bases). The CDR3 extends over 13 amino acids. The V end lost 9 bases, the J end lost 1 base, and 11 bases lay between the germline ends. Germline CDR1 is KGHDR and CDR2 is SFDVKD. The CDR3 region is CATAGRGNTEAFF. DNA for the CDR3: TGTGCCACCGCGGGGAGGGGGAACACTGAAGCTTTCTTT.